Presented here are 9 T cell receptor beta chains from one specimen sequenced in a study of CD8+CD57+ T cells in acquired aplastic anemia. Profiles of TCR beta VDJ and CDR3 were generated from a genomic DNA template. TCRdb analysed the reads with MiXCR anew, one entry per CDR3 protein. The table has over 150,000 distinct CDR3 sequences, 63% seen once. Individuals selected for sequencing had exhibited CD8+CD57+ cell expansion on flow cytometry. Material for sequencing was sorted CD4+, CD8+, or CD8+CD57+ T cells (not recorded which) from PBMCs. The origin of the receptors is a human donor with aplastic anemia.

The CDR3 nucleotides read TGTGCCAGCAGGCGCAGGACAGGGAGTATCTATAATTCACCCCTCCACTTT. Amino acid sequence: CASRRRTGSIYNSPLHF. The V and J genes are TRBV12-3 or TRBV12-4 and TRBJ1-6; 8 bases agree with TRBD1. Losses at the gene ends were 6 bases for V and 3 bases for J; bases not matched to a gene: 10. There are 17 residues in the CDR3.

This clonotype was counted a single time. The chain recombines TRBV12-3 or TRBV12-4 with TRBJ1-2; a possible D gene is TRBD1 (5 bases). The CDR3 contains 15 residues. V lost 0 bases and J 4 bases, leaving 12 bases between the germline ends. CDR3 protein: CASSLAGVSVYGYTF. CDR3 bases: TGTGCCAGCAGTTTAGCGGGGGTTTCTGTCTATGGCTACACCTTC.

This chain uses TRBV19 with TRBJ1-1; D unresolved. The CDR3 runs 13 residues. In germline, CDR1 is LNHDA, CDR2 SQIVND (reference sequence). The V end was cut by 1 base, the J end by 8 bases, with 11 bases between. The CDR3 loop reads CASSIVRGDEAFF. The CDR3 bases are TGTGCCAGTAGTATAGTGCGGGGAGACGAAGCTTTCTTT. The whole variable domain, filled in from reference TRBV19 and TRBJ1-1, reads DGGITQSPKYLFRKEGQNVTLSCEQNLNHDAMYWYRQDPGQGLRLIYYSQIVNDFQKGDIAEGYSVSREKKESFPLTVTSAQKNPTAFYLCASSIVRGDEAFFGQGTRLTVV.

The sample holds many counts of this clonotype. The rearrangement uses TRBV5-8 and TRBJ2-7; TRBD2 matches 13 bases. In germline, CDR1 is SGHTS, CDR2 YDEGEE. V shed 4 bases, J shed 2 bases, and the junction held 6 bases outside the gene matches. This CDR3 is 16 amino acids long. Here the CDR3 reads CASSGAGTSGTYEQYF. The CDR3 nucleotides read TGTGCCAGCAGCGGGGCCGGGACTAGCGGGACCTACGAGCAGTACTTC.

This clonotype has a count of ten or more. This rearrangement joins TRBV13 to TRBJ1-2, with 11 bases lining up with TRBD1. V trimming: 2 bases; J trimming: 6 bases; junction bases outside the gene matches: 8. Germline lookup yields CDR1 PRHDT and CDR2 FYEKMQ (reference sequence). This CDR3 has 16 residues. The CDR3 loop is CASSLRGPGQGDGYTF. The CDR3 nucleotides are TGTGCCAGCAGCTTACGTGGACCGGGACAGGGGGATGGCTACACCTTC.

This clonotype was counted ten times or more. The gene calls are TRBV20-1 and TRBJ2-7; 10 bases align to TRBD2. The trim removed 6 bases at V and 4 bases at J, leaving 6 bases unmatched. Germline V gene sequence: CDR1 DFQATT, CDR2 SNEGSKA (reference sequence). There are 13 residues in the CDR3. In DNA, the CDR3 is TGCAGTGCCGGGACTAGCGCGCATTACGAGCAGTACTTC. Its protein is CSAGTSAHYEQYF.

This chain uses TRBV24-1 with TRBJ2-5; 7 bases agree with TRBD1. The ends lost 0 bases at V and 4 bases at J; junction bases unmatched: 10. The germline CDR1 and CDR2 sequences are KGHDR and SFDVKD. CDR3 length: 17 amino acids. The DNA of the CDR3 is TGTGCCACCAGTGATTTGCAAAAGACAGGGCGCGGAGAGACCCAGTACTTC. It specifies CATSDLQKTGRGETQYF.

This chain uses TRBV29-1 with TRBJ2-7; possible D gene TRBD1, 5 bases. The V gene's germline CDR1 is SQVTM and CDR2 ANQGSEA. There are 12 residues in the CDR3. Trimming cost V 8 bases and J 3 bases, with 14 bases left between them. The CDR3 DNA is TGCAGCATTCAGGGAAGGGGCTACGAGCAGTACTTC. This translates into CSIQGRGYEQYF.

The chain has TRBV7-2 and TRBJ1-5; TRBD1 matches 12 bases. This CDR3 is built from 17 residues. Losses at the gene ends were 0 bases for V and 6 bases for J; bases not matched to a gene: 6. Germline-derived CDR1 and CDR2 are SGHTA and FQGNSA. CDR3 region: CASSLAPGQGAGQPQHF. Written as DNA, the CDR3 is TGTGCCAGCAGCTTAGCGCCGGGACAGGGGGCCGGTCAGCCCCAGCATTTT.